This T cell receptor (beta chain) came from a study of OX40 agonist ivuxolimab in advanced cancers. Background on the study: Patients were treated with intravenous ivuxolimab, dosed at 0.01 to 10 mg/kg and infused every 2 weeks. Patients treated during dose escalation were battling hepatocellular carcinoma, melanoma, renal cell or head and neck cancer.

Overall study findings and caveats: There was clonal expansion of CD4+ and CD8+ blood T cells by week 6 at 0.1 to 3.0 mg/kg.

About this clone itself: Its antigen is still unknown.

Between the trimmed V and J ends, which lost 7 bases and 3 bases, there was a span of 11 bases. The germline CDR1 and CDR2 sequences are SGHTA and FQGNSA. The CDR3 covers 13 residues. Sequencing was performed with immunoSEQ multiplex PCR; in TCRdb, only in-frame clones are kept and a portion is missing. The sample records about 110,000 clones, approximately 90% being singletons. The input for sequencing was CD4+ or CD8+ T cells sorted from blood, taken in a trial of the OX40 agonist ivuxolimab. The chain joins TRBV7-2 to TRBJ2-3; tentatively, D is TRBD2 (5 bases). This TCR came from an adult with an advanced solid tumor such as melanoma, head and neck, liver or kidney cancer. CDR3: CASTIATTDTQYF. The CDR3 nucleotides are TGTGCCAGCACCATAGCGACTACAGATACGCAGTATTTT.